Presented here are 11 T cell receptor beta chains from one specimen sequenced in a study of type 1 and type 2 diabetes patients. The PCR template was genomic DNA. Amplification of the beta chain CDR3 used 30 forward and 13 reverse multiplex primers. TCRdb fed the multiplex PCR reads into MiXCR, producing one record per CDR3 protein. The table shows a few hundred thousand distinct CDR3 sequences, with around 50% occurring only once. The source material was peripheral blood mononuclear cells (PBMCs). Every receptor here comes from a young man with type 2 diabetes.

This clonotype was seen a handful of times. V is TRBV12-3 or TRBV12-4 and J is TRBJ2-1; the match to TRBD1 covers 7 bases. The CDR3 sequence is 15 residues long. J lost 3 bases, V lost 6 bases, and 8 bases had no gene match. The CDR3 coding sequence is TGTGCCAGCAGCATGGGACAGAGTTTCTACAATGAGCAGTTCTTC. Translating gives CASSMGQSFYNEQFF.

This clonotype was detected a few times. The rearrangement links TRBV20-1 to TRBJ2-7; unclear D gene. CDR3 size: 14 residues. Germline V gene lookup returns CDR1 DFQATT and CDR2 SNEGSKA (reference sequence). V was pared by 6 bases and J by 0 bases, with 15 bases between. The CDR3 region is CSASPDGNSYEQYF. CDR3 nucleotide sequence: TGCAGTGCCTCCCCCGACGGAAACTCCTACGAGCAGTACTTC.

This clonotype was recorded a few times. This rearrangement joins TRBV10-3 to TRBJ2-7; 8 positions match TRBD2. Germline V gene data show CDR1 as ENHRY and CDR2 as SYGVKD. This CDR3 region has 13 residues. After removal of 9 bases from V and 6 bases from J, the junction contained 10 bases not matched to a gene. CDR3 sequence reads: CAIRLASGVEQYF. In DNA, the CDR3 is TGTGCCATACGACTAGCGTCGGGGGTCGAGCAGTACTTC.

A few counts support this clonotype. This chain uses TRBV7-6 with TRBJ2-3; the D gene is possibly TRBD2 (6 bases). Germline V lookup: CDR1 SGHVS, CDR2 FNYEAQ. The CDR3 is 16 amino acids. Trimming stripped 1 base from V and 0 bases from J, with 11 bases between. The CDR3 nucleotides are TGTGCCAGCAGCTTAGTTGCGGGGACTAGCACAGATACGCAGTATTTT. Protein sequence: CASSLVAGTSTDTQYF.

The chain combines TRBV29-1 with TRBJ2-7; D is unclear. V gave up 6 bases and J gave up 3 bases, with 6 bases separating them. The CDR3 spans 10 residues. CDR1 and CDR2 from the germline V gene are SQVTM and ANQGSEA. The DNA of the CDR3 is TGCAGCGTATACAACTACGAGCAGTACTTC. This codes for CSVYNYEQYF.

J is TRBJ2-1 and V is TRBV27; 7 nucleotides agree with TRBD1. The CDR3 is made up of 16 amino acids. V lost 6 bases, J lost 2 bases, and 10 bases stayed unmatched. Germline-derived CDR1 and CDR2 are MNHEY and SMNVEV (reference sequence). The CDR3 region has the DNA TGTGCCAGCAGAGACTACCGACAGGGAACCTACAATGAGCAGTTCTTC. Translation: CASRDYRQGTYNEQFF.

This clonotype was seen many times. V is TRBV25-1 and J is TRBJ1-5, with a possible D match to TRBD1 (5 bases). Germline-derived CDR1 and CDR2 are MGHDK and SYGVNS. Trimming took 5 bases from V and 6 from J, leaving 11 bases between them. The CDR3 runs 13 residues. CDR3 sequence reads: CASSQGFTQPQHF. Here the CDR3 DNA reads TGTGCCAGCAGTCAGGGTTTCACTCAGCCCCAGCATTTT.

This clonotype was seen a few times. V gene TRBV2 combines with J gene TRBJ2-7, with D possibly matching TRBD2 (5 bases). Germline V gives CDR1 SNHLY, CDR2 FYNNEI. The CDR3 spans 15 residues. V lost 7 bases and J lost 5, with 21 bases in between. The CDR3 here is CASKGLTPRVHEQYF. The CDR3 DNA reads TGTGCCAGCAAAGGACTTACCCCTCGGGTCCACGAGCAGTACTTC.

This chain links TRBV20-1 with TRBJ1-5; D is unclear. Between the trimmed V and J ends, which lost 4 bases and 5 bases, there was a span of 15 bases. The germline V gene encodes CDR1 DFQATT and CDR2 SNEGSKA (reference sequence). There are 14 residues in the CDR3. The CDR3 coding sequence is TGCAGTGCTACCACCCCGGACGGTTATCAGCCCCAGCATTTT. It translates to CSATTPDGYQPQHF.

The chain recombines TRBV6-6 with TRBJ1-1, with a weak D call TRBD1 (5 bases). Germline V lookup: CDR1 MNHNY, CDR2 SVGAGI (reference sequence). The CDR3 is made up of 15 amino acids. Trimming pared 3 bases from V and 0 bases from J, leaving 11 bases between. CDR3 in amino acids: CASSYFIRVNTEAFF. The CDR3 nucleotides read TGTGCCAGCAGTTATTTTATCAGGGTGAACACTGAAGCTTTCTTT.

The chain has TRBV24-1 and TRBJ2-2; TRBD1 matches 7 bases. Germline CDR1 is KGHDR and CDR2 is SFDVKD. The trim removed 1 base at V and 0 bases at J, leaving 7 bases unmatched. The CDR3 loop spans 18 amino acids. The CDR3 DNA follows: TGTGCCACCAGTGATTTCCGGACAGGAGCTCCGAACACCGGGGAGCTGTTTTTT. Encoded protein: CATSDFRTGAPNTGELFF.